This T cell receptor (beta chain) appears in the sequencing data of a study of early T cells in non-severe SARS-CoV-2 infection. Study in general: Alpha and beta chains were unpaired, from unsorted whole-blood bulk RNA. Whole-study findings and limits: Lookups in VDJdb leaned toward anti-spike CD8 responses and missed private and CD4 specificities.

This clonotype was recorded many times. Antigen unknown. Losses at the gene ends were 6 bases for V and 4 bases for J; bases not matched to a gene: 10. CDR1 and CDR2 (germline): SQVTM, ANQGSEA. The CDR3 loop spans 15 amino acids. Attached unique molecular identifiers marked individual cDNA molecules. TCRdb independently ran MiXCR on the 5' RACE reads; one entry per CDR3 protein. Among tens of thousands of distinct CDR3 sequences listed, about 9.7% were seen once. The sample comprised whole blood. The gene calls are TRBV29-1 and TRBJ2-7; 12 bases are shared with TRBD2. The sequence was collected from an adult who was a healthcare worker with PCR-confirmed SARS-CoV-2 infection or an uninfected control (not recorded which). The CDR3 sequence is CSVLRLAGVRYEQYF. The CDR3 DNA reads TGCAGCGTCCTCCGACTAGCGGGGGTCCGTTACGAGCAGTACTTC.